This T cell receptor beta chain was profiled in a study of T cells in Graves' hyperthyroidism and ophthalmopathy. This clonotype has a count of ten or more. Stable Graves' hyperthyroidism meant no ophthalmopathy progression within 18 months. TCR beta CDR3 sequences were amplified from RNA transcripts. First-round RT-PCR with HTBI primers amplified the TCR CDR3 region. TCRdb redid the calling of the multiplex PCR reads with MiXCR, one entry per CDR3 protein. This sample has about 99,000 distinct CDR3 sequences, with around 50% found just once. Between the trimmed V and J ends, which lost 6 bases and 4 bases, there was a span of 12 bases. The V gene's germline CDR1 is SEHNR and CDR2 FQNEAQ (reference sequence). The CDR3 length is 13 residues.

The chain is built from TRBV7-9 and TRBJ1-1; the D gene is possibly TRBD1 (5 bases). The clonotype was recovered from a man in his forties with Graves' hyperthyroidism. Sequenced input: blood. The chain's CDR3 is CASRSAGGTEAFF. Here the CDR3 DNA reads TGTGCCAGCAGGTCGGCCGGGGGCACTGAAGCTTTCTTT.